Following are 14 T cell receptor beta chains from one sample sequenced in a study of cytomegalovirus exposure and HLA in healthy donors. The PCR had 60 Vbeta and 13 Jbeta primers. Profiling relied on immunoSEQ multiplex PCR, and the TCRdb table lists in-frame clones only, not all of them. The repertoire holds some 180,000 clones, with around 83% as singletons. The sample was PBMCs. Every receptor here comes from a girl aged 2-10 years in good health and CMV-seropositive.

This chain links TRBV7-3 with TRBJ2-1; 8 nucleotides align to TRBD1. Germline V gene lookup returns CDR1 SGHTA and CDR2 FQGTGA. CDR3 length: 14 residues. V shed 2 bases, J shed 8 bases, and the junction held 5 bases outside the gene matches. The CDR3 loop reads CASSLPDRGHEQFF. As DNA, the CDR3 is TGTGCCAGCAGCTTACCAGACAGGGGCCATGAGCAGTTCTTC.

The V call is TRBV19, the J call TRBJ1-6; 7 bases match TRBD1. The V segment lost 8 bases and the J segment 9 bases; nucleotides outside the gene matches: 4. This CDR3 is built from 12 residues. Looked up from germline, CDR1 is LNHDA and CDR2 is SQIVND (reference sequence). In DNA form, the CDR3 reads TGTGCCAGTGCTACAGGGGCTTCACCCCTCCACTTT. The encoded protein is CASATGASPLHF.

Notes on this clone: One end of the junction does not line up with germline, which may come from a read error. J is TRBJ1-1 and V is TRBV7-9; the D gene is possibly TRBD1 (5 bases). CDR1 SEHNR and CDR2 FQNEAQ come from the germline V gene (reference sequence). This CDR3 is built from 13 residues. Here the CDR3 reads CSSSWTSNTEAFF. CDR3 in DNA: TGTTCCAGCAGCTGGACAAGCAACACTGAAGCTTTCTTT. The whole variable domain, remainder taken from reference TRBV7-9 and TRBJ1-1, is DTGVSQNPRHKITKRGQNVTFRCDPISEHNRLYWYRQTLGQGPEFLTYFQNEAQLEKSRLLSDRFSAERPKGSFSTLEIQRTEQGDSAMYLCSSSWTSNTEAFFGQGTRLTVV.

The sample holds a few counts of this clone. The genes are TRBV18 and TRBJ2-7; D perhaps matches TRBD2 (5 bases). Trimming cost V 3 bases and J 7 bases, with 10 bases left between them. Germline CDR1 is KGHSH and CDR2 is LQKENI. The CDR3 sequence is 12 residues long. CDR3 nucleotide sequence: TGTGCCAGCTCACCTTACGGGGAAGAGCAGTACTTC. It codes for CASSPYGEEQYF.

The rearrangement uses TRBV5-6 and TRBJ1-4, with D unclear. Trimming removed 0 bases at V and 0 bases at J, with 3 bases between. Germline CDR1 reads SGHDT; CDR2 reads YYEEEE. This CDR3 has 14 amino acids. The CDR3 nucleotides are TGTGCCAGCAGCTTGGCCTCAACTAATGAAAAACTGTTTTTT. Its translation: CASSLASTNEKLFF.

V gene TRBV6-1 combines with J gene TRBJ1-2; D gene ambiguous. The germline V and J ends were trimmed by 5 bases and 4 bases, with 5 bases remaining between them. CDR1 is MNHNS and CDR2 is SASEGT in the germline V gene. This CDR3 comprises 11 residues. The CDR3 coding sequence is TGTGCCAGCAGTTCGTTCTATGGCTACACCTTC. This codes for CASSSFYGYTF.

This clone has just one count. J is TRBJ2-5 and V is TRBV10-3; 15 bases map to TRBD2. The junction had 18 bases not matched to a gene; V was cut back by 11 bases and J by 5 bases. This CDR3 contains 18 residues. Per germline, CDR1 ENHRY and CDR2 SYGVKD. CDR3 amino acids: CAVRPGLAGGGVKETQYF. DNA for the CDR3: TGTGCCGTCCGACCGGGACTAGCGGGAGGAGGGGTCAAGGAGACCCAGTACTTC.

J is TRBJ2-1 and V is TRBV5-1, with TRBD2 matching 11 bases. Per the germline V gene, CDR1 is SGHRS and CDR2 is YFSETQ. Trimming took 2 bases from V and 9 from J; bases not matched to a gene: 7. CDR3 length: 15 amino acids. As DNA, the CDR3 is TGCGCCAGCAGCTTAACTAGCGGGAGTATCGGTGAGCAGTTCTTC. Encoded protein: CASSLTSGSIGEQFF.

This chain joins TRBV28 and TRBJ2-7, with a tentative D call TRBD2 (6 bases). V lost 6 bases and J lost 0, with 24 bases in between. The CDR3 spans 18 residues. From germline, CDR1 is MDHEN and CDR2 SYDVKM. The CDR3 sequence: CASSPMPQGGVNSYEQYF. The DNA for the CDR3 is TGTGCCAGCAGCCCCATGCCCCAGGGAGGAGTAAACTCCTACGAGCAGTACTTC.

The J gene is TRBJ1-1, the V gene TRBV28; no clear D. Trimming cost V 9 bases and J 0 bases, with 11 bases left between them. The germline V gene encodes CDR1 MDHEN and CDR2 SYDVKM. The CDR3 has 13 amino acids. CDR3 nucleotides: TGTGCCAGTTACCAGTCGCTGAACACTGAAGCTTTCTTT. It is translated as CASYQSLNTEAFF.

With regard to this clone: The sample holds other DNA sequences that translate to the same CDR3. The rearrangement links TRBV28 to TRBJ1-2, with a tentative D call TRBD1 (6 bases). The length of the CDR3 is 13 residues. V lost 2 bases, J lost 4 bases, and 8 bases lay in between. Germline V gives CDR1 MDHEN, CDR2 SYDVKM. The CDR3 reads CASSLVGGYGYTF. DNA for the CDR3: TGTGCCAGCAGTTTAGTAGGGGGCTATGGCTACACCTTC.

CDR3 sequence: CASTVSGSFYNEQFF. CDR3 nucleotides: TGTGCCAGCACTGTCAGCGGGAGCTTCTACAATGAGCAGTTCTTC. The gene calls are TRBV9 and TRBJ2-1; 8 bases fit TRBD2. This CDR3 spans 15 amino acids. Germline V gene sequence: CDR1 SGDLS, CDR2 YYNGEE. V was clipped by 6 bases and J by 3 bases; unmatched bases: 8. Complete variable domain (other parts from reference TRBV9 and TRBJ2-1): DSGVTQTPKHLITATGQRVTLRCSPRSGDLSVYWYQQSLDQGLQFLIQYYNGEERAKGNILERFSAQQFPDLHSELNLSSLELGDSALYFCASTVSGSFYNEQFFGPGTRLTVL.

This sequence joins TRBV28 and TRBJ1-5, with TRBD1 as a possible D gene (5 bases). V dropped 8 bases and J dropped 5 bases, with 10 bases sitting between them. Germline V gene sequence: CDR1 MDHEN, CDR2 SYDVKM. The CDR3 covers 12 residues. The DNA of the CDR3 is TGTGCCAGCGCCAGGGTACATCAGCCCCAGCATTTT. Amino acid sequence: CASARVHQPQHF.

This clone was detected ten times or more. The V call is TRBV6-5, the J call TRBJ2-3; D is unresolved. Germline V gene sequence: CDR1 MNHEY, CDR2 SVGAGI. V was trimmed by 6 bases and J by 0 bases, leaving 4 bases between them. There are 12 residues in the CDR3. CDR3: CASSGSTDTQYF. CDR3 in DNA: TGTGCCAGCAGCGGGAGCACAGATACGCAGTATTTT.